Listed below are T cell receptor beta chains from one sample, sequenced in a study of cytomegalovirus exposure and HLA in healthy donors. TCRdb keeps only in-frame clones here, not all; method: immunoSEQ multiplex PCR. Of about 190,000 clones in the sample, more than 65% were seen once. Specimen: PBMCs. Receptor source: a woman in her twenties or thirties in good health and CMV-seropositive. Both conserved end residues are trimmed from each CDR3.

j_gene,v_gene,CDR3aa
TRBJ2-3,TRBV5-1,ASSLGGRGLSDTQY
TRBJ2-1,TRBV11-2,ASSPRLAGLLWNEQF
TRBJ2-1,TRBV9,ASSVTSGRIDEQF
TRBJ2-3,TRBV5-1,ASSSGGSSTDTQY
TRBJ1-1,TRBV11-2,ASSLEEGRAF
TRBJ1-1,TRBV5-5,ASSLRQGHTEAF
TRBJ1-1,TRBV5-6,ASSLKHSNTEAF
TRBJ1-5,TRBV6-1,ASTWGGRQPQH
TRBJ2-3,TRBV7-2,ASSPEGGSTDTQY
TRBJ1-2,TRBV28,ASSLQDNYGYT
TRBJ1-2,TRBV6-5,ASSTEGGVGYGYT
TRBJ2-7,TRBV27,ASSWGATYEQY
TRBJ2-5,TRBV19,ASGITSQETQY
TRBJ2-2,TRBV4-1,ASSHPQGDTGELF
TRBJ2-7,TRBV5-1,ASSHDKNRDYEQH
TRBJ2-7,TRBV11-2,ASSFSRGYEQY
TRBJ1-2,TRBV6-5,ASSYRPFYGYT
TRBJ1-5,TRBV28,ASSFSLSGQPQH
TRBJ2-7,TRBV18,ASSPFRQGTYEQY
TRBJ2-2,TRBV13,ASSLDKKRSGELF
TRBJ1-6,TRBV4-1,ASSQALERGYSPLH
TRBJ1-3,TRBV10-3,AIKPGTGKAGNTIY
TRBJ1-1,TRBV5-4,ASSLKSRLGTEAF
TRBJ1-2,TRBV5-5,ASSLVQGVKSYGYT
TRBJ1-2,TRBV13,ASRKTGGDYGYT
TRBJ2-7,TRBV10-2,ASSLTGTYEQY
TRBJ2-1,TRBV7-2,ASSLVASGSNEQF
TRBJ1-5,TRBV6-1,ASGYRGNSNQPQH
TRBJ2-6,TRBV7-6,ASSPRYRVPGANVLT
TRBJ2-1,TRBV28,ASRDFFNEQF
TRBJ2-2,TRBV7-9,ASSLAGLAGASGELF
TRBJ2-3,TRBV5-1,ASSLVSGPTSTDTQY
TRBJ2-7,TRBV6-5,ASSHTSGSYYEQY
TRBJ2-7,TRBV7-8,ASSFILSYEQY
TRBJ2-3,TRBV15,ATSRDNTDTQY
TRBJ2-3,TRBV28,ASSFSLAGGTDTQY